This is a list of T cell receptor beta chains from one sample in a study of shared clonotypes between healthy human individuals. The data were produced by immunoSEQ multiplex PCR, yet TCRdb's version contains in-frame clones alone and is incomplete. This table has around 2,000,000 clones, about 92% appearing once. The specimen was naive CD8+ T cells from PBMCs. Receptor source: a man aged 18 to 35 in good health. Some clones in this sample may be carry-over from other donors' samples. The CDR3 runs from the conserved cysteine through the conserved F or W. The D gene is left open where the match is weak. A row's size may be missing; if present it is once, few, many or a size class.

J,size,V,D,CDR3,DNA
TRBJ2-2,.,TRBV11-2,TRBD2,CASSFQTTSPSGELFF,TGTGCCAGCAGCTTCCAAACGACTAGCCCCTCCGGGGAGCTGTTTTTT
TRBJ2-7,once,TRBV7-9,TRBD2,CASSLARGSTYEQYF,TGTGCCAGCAGCTTAGCTCGCGGGAGTACCTACGAGCAGTACTTC
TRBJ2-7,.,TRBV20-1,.,CSASSTNEQYF,TGCAGTGCTAGCTCTACAAACGAGCAGTACTTC
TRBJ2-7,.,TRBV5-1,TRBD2,CASSLGLAGAYEQYF,TGCGCCAGCAGCCTGGGACTAGCGGGAGCCTACGAGCAGTACTTC
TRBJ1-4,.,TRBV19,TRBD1,CASHDRGGKLFF,TGTGCCAGCCACGACAGGGGTGGCAAACTGTTTTTT
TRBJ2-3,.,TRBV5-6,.,CASSSAGTLVTDTQYF,TGTGCCAGCAGCTCGGCCGGGACGTTGGTCACAGATACGCAGTATTTT
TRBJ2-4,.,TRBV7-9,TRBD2,CASRDSGSPDIQYF,TGTGCCAGCAGGGATAGCGGGAGTCCTGACATTCAGTACTTC
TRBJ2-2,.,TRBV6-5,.,CASSVGQSTGELFF,TGTGCCAGCAGTGTAGGACAAAGCACCGGGGAGCTGTTTTTT
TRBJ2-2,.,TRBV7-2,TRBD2,CASSLDWREIPPGELFF,TGTGCCAGCAGCTTAGACTGGCGGGAGATTCCACCCGGGGAGCTGTTTTTT
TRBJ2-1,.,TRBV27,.,CASSLRGDMNEQFF,TGTGCCAGCAGTTTACGAGGGGACATGAATGAGCAGTTCTTC
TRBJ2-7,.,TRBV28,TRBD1,CASSLKTGGRWVQYF,TGTGCCAGCAGTTTAAAGACAGGGGGTAGATGGGTGCAGTACTTC
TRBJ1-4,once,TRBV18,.,CASSPRRGEKLFF,TGTGCCAGCTCACCACGTCGCGGCGAAAAACTGTTTTTT
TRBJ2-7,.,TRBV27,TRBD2,CASSSYVETSGRVAYEQYF,TGTGCCAGCAGTTCCTACGTTGAGACTAGCGGGAGGGTAGCCTACGAGCAGTACTTC
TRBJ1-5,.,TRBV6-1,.,CASSDHQGQPQHF,TGTGCCAGCAGTGATCATCAGGGACAGCCCCAGCATTTT
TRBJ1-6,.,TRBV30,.,CAWSVGATLLHF,TGTGCCTGGAGTGTCGGGGCCACACTCCTCCACTTT
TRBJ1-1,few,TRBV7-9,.,CASSPSEETEAFF,TGTGCCAGCAGCCCATCGGAGGAAACTGAAGCTTTCTTT
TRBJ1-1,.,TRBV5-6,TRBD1,CASSGTGWNTEAFF,TGTGCCAGCAGCGGGACAGGGTGGAACACTGAAGCTTTCTTT
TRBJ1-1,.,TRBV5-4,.,CASSLDFSEAFF,TGTGCCAGCAGCTTGGACTTTTCGGAAGCTTTCTTT
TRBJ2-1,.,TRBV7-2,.,CASSLGTVSWRNEQFF,TGTGCCAGCAGCTTAGGGACGGTCTCGTGGCGCAATGAGCAGTTCTTC